The T cell receptor (beta chain) under discussion was sequenced for a study of cytomegalovirus exposure and HLA in healthy donors (dated by TCRdb to the late 2010s). Broadly, across the study: In an earlier analysis of approximately 500 of the donors, 276 Gb of sequence data and just under 120 million unique TCR beta sequences from some 170 million T cells were reported. In a later analysis, previously published TCR beta repertoires from 500 to 750 donors were re-analyzed and high-resolution HLA genotyping was added so that TCR occurrence patterns could be studied. To decide whether each TCR beta V gene segment behaved as functional or pseudogenic, an earlier analysis of fewer than 750 of the donors relied on high-throughput TCR beta sequencing. Among some 410 genotyped donors of the cohort, an average of approximately 250,000 unique TCR beta nucleotide sequences were sequenced per donor, about a sixth of them non-productive. The T cell repertoires of around 730 subjects were profiled by immunosequencing and related to cytomegalovirus serostatus. The number of donors typed differed by locus, with roughly 620-630 for A, B, C, DRB1 and DQB1, roughly 550 for DQA1, 600 to 610 for DPA1, and approximately 470 for DPB1. Both class I and class II loci were covered by HLA typing, at four-digit resolution. The study combined high-throughput TCR immunosequencing, statistical association of individual TCRs with disease status, and machine learning to predict cytomegalovirus infection status. Roughly 300 gigabases of sequencing data and 70 million to 85 million unique TCR sequences were included in an early release covering about 620 HLA-typed donors. Rather than drawing on any new phenotypic data, the later analysis identified candidate immune exposures from TCR beta sequences and the way those sequences occurred across donors. Alongside the repertoire data, information on donor age, sex, ethnicity and CMV serostatus was compiled. The study aimed to test whether cataloging public T cell receptors could reveal signatures of past pathogen exposure. Besides the first cohort of approximately 670 subjects, a separate validation cohort made up of 120 different subjects was used. Four or five DR-DQ haplotypes were handled as single units for association and clustering because linkage in the cohort was strong. In a later genetic analysis, genome-wide SNP genotypes for about 60% of the 666 donors were used, and that subset was treated as a discovery cohort. Every discovery cohort repertoire had been produced on one sequencing platform. Among the roughly 390 genotyped donors, roughly 80% belonged to the genetic ancestry cluster associated with self-reported Caucasian donors.

Trimming removed 3 bases from V and 3 bases from J, leaving 15 bases between the germline ends. According to the germline V gene, CDR1 reads KGHSH and CDR2 reads LQKENI. The CDR3, from cysteine to phenylalanine, totals 15 residues. The CDR3 DNA has 45 bases and is translated from base 1. The paper's findings and limits, for the study overall: In an earlier analysis of some 500 of the donors, most TCR beta V segments were observed in productive rearrangements about 90% or about 30% of the time, broadly matching IMGT annotations. Some IMGT-functional V segments, including TRBV6-2 and TRBV6-3, could not be distinguished by the 87-base-pair reads and were therefore excluded. Linkage disequilibrium might explain the correlated functional status among segregating V segments, but an unknown experimental factor could not be ruled out. According to a later analysis, most CMV-associated TCR beta chains appeared to be HLA-restricted, and the HLA associations seemed to be driven largely by CMV exposure. The authors suggested that the approach could potentially be generalized to other disease states and immunological phenotypes. When HLA alleles, especially DR and DQ, strongly co-occurred, attributing TCR associations to individual alleles was difficult. The study listed 150 to 200 TCR beta chains as associated with cytomegalovirus. Several of the top co-occurrence clusters appeared to be linked to parvovirus B19, influenza, CMV and Epstein-Barr virus, according to a later analysis. The classifier was reported to diagnose cytomegalovirus status with high specificity and sensitivity in both the original cohort and the validation cohort. The only immune exposure information available for the cohort was CMV serostatus. The cohort was sequenced for TCR beta chains only, and without alpha or paired-chain data the features that could be detected were limited. Sequencing depth was assumed to be roughly uniform across donors in the presence/absence analyses, though that assumption may not hold. The sequencing pipeline was judged likely to have produced a cluster of highly shared sequence variants as a technical artifact. Most TCR sequences were observed very rarely across donors, whereas some public TCRs were present in many individuals. HLA typing was unavailable for some donors at each locus, so association tests used only the typed subset. In vitro tests confirmed that three of the cytomegalovirus-associated TCR beta chains recognize cytomegalovirus antigens. A further reported finding was that TCR beta sequences accurately predicted the HLA-A and HLA-B alleles for most subjects in the first cohort. A later analysis associated 15,000 or so TCR beta sequences with specific HLA alleles at a false discovery rate of 0.05. In a later analysis, HLA-associated TCR beta chains were found to be more clonally expanded and to have lower generation probabilities than equally common non-associated chains. In a later genetic analysis, a missense DCLRE1C variant was associated with V-gene and J-gene trimming of TCR beta chains, and the association was replicated in an independent cohort. Because counts were too low, more than 15 rarely observed V segments, including chromosome 9 orphons, were left out of the earlier analysis of 587 of the donors. In a later analysis, TCR association rates were found to vary across HLA loci, with the most associated TCRs seen for DRB1 alleles and the fewest for HLA-C alleles. In a later genetic analysis, fewer N-insertions in productive TCRs were reported among donors in an Asian-associated ancestry cluster than the 666-donor mean.

Concerning this clone: Its antigen specificity is not known. No base quality values were provided; no much bigger clone lies one nucleotide off.

The method was the immunoSEQ multiplex PCR assay. For the multiplex PCR, a mixture combining 60 forward primers for TCR Vbeta segments and 13 reverse primers for TCR Jbeta segments was used. Amplification of the CDR3 region of rearranged TCR beta genes was performed with a multiplex PCR assay on genomic DNA. The amplified TCR beta libraries were sequenced on the Illumina HiSeq System as 87-base-pair reads. In the source study's methods: Across the 700 or so repertoires, a later analysis counted tens of millions of unique TCR beta chains, 9.5 million to 12 million of which were shared by at least two donors. To remove PCR and sequencing errors, raw reads were error-corrected and collapsed into unique sequences using a nearest-neighbor algorithm that merged closely related sequences. V, D and J gene segments were assigned by aligning CDR3 sequences to IMGT reference sequences. For a sequence to be retained, a match of at least six nucleotides to both a V gene segment and a J gene segment was required. Rearrangements were called productive when the CDR3 lacked stop codons and stayed in frame with V and J; all others were non-productive. CDR3 was defined by IMGT convention, running from the second conserved V-encoded cysteine to the conserved J-encoded phenylalanine. In an earlier analysis of around 600 of the donors, sequences lacking an unambiguous match to a single V gene segment were excluded. An earlier analysis of approximately 590 of the donors called V segments functional above 56.7% productive rearrangements and segregating when the between-donor standard deviation exceeded 5%. A statistical classification framework was developed to diagnose cytomegalovirus status using the catalog of TCR beta chain sequences. In a later analysis, TCR nucleotide sequences were compared against IMGT/GENE-DB human TR gene sequences so that V and J genes could be assigned. Using the TCRdist pipeline, a later analysis assigned CDR3 sequences along with most-parsimonious VDJ recombination scenarios. In a later analysis, each TCR beta chain was defined by its CDR3 amino acid sequence together with its V-gene family, and reads lacking a unique V-gene family were excluded. As a way to deal with suspected cross-contamination and a sequencing artifact, a later analysis dropped hundreds of nucleotide sequences that were highly shared and had low generation probability. In a later analysis, a clonal expansion index for each public chain was calculated from normalized within-repertoire ranks of inferred template counts. In a later analysis, generation probabilities were computed with a VDJ recombination model fitted to out-of-frame rearrangements, and the resulting probabilities were checked against IGoR. In a later analysis, TCR-TCR, TCR-HLA and TCR-CMV co-occurrence was scored with hypergeometric tests, and a repertoire-size bias correction was applied to TCR pairs. In a later analysis, false discovery rates were estimated by permuting HLA or CMV assignments 20 times. In a later analysis, co-occurring TCRs were grouped using DBSCAN, and TCRdist sequence similarity was added for clustering within HLA-allele-positive subsets. For co-occurrence clustering, repertoires with fewer than 30,000 or more than 120,000 public chains were excluded, along with five repertoires with anomalous nucleotide sharing. The clones in this table, taken by TCRdb from immuneACCESS, are in-frame only. Not every clone is retained; where verified, under half of the shortfall comes from an unresolved V gene, and the cause of the rest is unknown. V, J and clone size are taken as reported in that table, and D and trimming were inferred from the DNA itself. The sample contains 140,000 or so clones, 80% to 85% of them found a single time. Of the sample, less than 3.5% falls within the top ten clones.

In total, just over 650 healthy bone marrow donors made up the cohort. Cohort members were all nominally healthy when sampled, although unrecorded immune exposures were likely present. The donor tested CMV seronegative and was one of the 352 seronegative cohort members. A peripheral blood sample was provided by each donor, and peripheral blood mononuclear cells were used for TCR beta sequencing. Genomic DNA extraction from the blood cell samples was performed with the Qiagen DNeasy Blood Extraction Kit. The chain joins TRBV18 to TRBJ2-7; the D region possibly corresponds to TRBD1 (6 bases align). Sample: PBMCs. The clonotype originates from a woman younger than 45 in good health and CMV-seronegative. The sequenced DNA is TGTGCCAGCTCACCTCTTGGACAGTTCCACTACGAGCAGTACTTC. Translated, it reads CASSPLGQFHYEQYF. This CDR3, with the reference TRBV18 and TRBJ2-7 proteins standing in past its ends, gives the full variable domain NAGVMQNPRHLVRRRGQEARLRCSPMKGHSHVYWYRQLPEEGLKFMVYLQKENIIDESGMPKERFSAEFPKEGPSILRIQQVVRGDSAAYFCASSPLGQFHYEQYFGPGTRLTVT.